This TCR beta chain was retrieved from a study of cytomegalovirus exposure and HLA in healthy donors (dated by TCRdb to 2016 to 2017). Describing the broader study: An earlier analysis of several hundred of the donors reported 250 to 300 Gb of sequence data and some 120 million unique TCR beta sequences from roughly 200 million T cells. An early release covering just under 650 HLA-typed donors comprised 250 to 350 gigabases of sequencing data and tens of millions of unique TCR sequences. Of the 350 to 400 genotyped donors, approximately 83% fell in the genetic ancestry cluster associated with self-reported Caucasian donors. The study was designed to test whether signatures of past pathogen exposure could be identified by cataloging public T cell receptors. The T cell repertoires of 700 or so subjects were profiled by immunosequencing and related to cytomegalovirus serostatus. In addition to the first cohort of about 650 subjects, a separate validation cohort of 120 different subjects was used. To predict cytomegalovirus infection status, the study combined high-throughput TCR immunosequencing, statistical association of individual TCRs with disease status, and machine learning. A later analysis re-examined previously published TCR beta repertoires from just over 650 donors and added high-resolution HLA genotyping to investigate patterns of TCR occurrence. In the later analysis, no new phenotypic data were used to find candidate immune exposures; instead, reliance was placed on TCR beta sequences and their occurrence across donors. An earlier analysis of 587 of the donors used high-throughput TCR beta sequencing to judge whether each TCR beta V gene segment behaved as functional or pseudogenic. Donor age, sex, ethnicity and CMV serostatus were compiled together with the repertoire data. A later genetic analysis used genome-wide SNP genotypes for about 65% of the roughly 700 donors, treating that subset as a discovery cohort. All discovery cohort repertoires had been generated using a single sequencing platform. HLA typing covered class I and class II loci at four-digit resolution. The number of donors typed differed by locus, with about 629-640 for A, B, C, DRB1 and DQB1, roughly 520 for DQA1, over 600 for DPA1, and around 460 for DPB1. Roughly five DR-DQ haplotypes were handled as single units for association and clustering, since linkage in the cohort was strong. Among roughly 370 genotyped donors of the cohort, an average of around 240,000 unique TCR beta nucleotide sequences were sequenced per donor, about a sixth of them non-productive.

The cohort was made up of approximately 700 healthy bone marrow donors. At the time of sampling, every cohort member was nominally healthy, though immune exposures that went unrecorded were likely present. The donor was CMV seropositive and was included in the group of 250 to 350 seropositive cohort members. A peripheral blood sample was collected from each donor, and TCR beta sequencing was performed on peripheral blood mononuclear cells. Genomic DNA extraction from the blood cell samples was performed with the Qiagen DNeasy Blood Extraction Kit. Remarks on this clone: The antigen it binds to is not known. Qualities for individual bases were not recorded, and no much larger clone is one base off.

Library preparation employed the immunoSEQ multiplex PCR assay. The multiplex PCR relied on a mix of 60 forward primers for TCR Vbeta segments and 13 reverse primers for TCR Jbeta segments. The CDR3 region of rearranged TCR beta genes was amplified from genomic DNA by a multiplex PCR assay. Amplified TCR beta libraries were sequenced as 87-base-pair reads on the Illumina HiSeq System. For the original study's pipeline: In a later analysis, around 80 million unique TCR beta chains were counted across the approximately 640 repertoires, and roughly 11 million of these chains were shared by at least two donors. A nearest-neighbor algorithm error-corrected the raw reads and collapsed the reads into unique sequences, merging closely related sequences to remove PCR and sequencing errors. CDR3 sequences were aligned to IMGT reference sequences to assign V, D and J gene segments. For a sequence to be retained, at least a six-nucleotide match to both a V gene segment and a J gene segment was required. A rearrangement was called productive if the CDR3 had no stop codons and remained in frame with V and J, and every other rearrangement was called non-productive. Following IMGT convention, CDR3 was defined as the stretch from the second conserved V-encoded cysteine up to the conserved J-encoded phenylalanine. The earlier analysis of approximately 500 of the donors excluded sequences that lacked an unambiguous match to a single V gene segment. An earlier analysis of fewer than 750 of the donors called V segments functional above 56.7% productive rearrangements and segregating when the between-donor standard deviation exceeded 5%. A statistical classification framework was built for diagnosing cytomegalovirus status from the catalog of TCR beta chain sequences. In a later analysis, TCR nucleotide sequences were compared against IMGT/GENE-DB human TR gene sequences so that V and J genes could be assigned. A later analysis assigned CDR3 sequences and most-parsimonious VDJ recombination scenarios with the TCRdist pipeline. A later analysis defined each TCR beta chain by its CDR3 amino acid sequence plus V-gene family, and excluded reads lacking a unique V-gene family. To address suspected cross-contamination and a sequencing artifact, a later analysis removed under 600 highly shared, low-generation-probability nucleotide sequences. For each public chain, a later analysis derived a clonal expansion index from normalized ranks of inferred template counts within each repertoire. A later analysis computed generation probabilities with a VDJ recombination model fitted to out-of-frame rearrangements, and checked the results against IGoR. A later analysis scored TCR-TCR, TCR-HLA and TCR-CMV co-occurrence with hypergeometric tests, applying a repertoire-size bias correction to TCR pairs. To estimate false discovery rates, a later analysis permuted the HLA or CMV assignments 20 times. In a later analysis, co-occurring TCRs were grouped using DBSCAN, with TCRdist sequence similarity added in when clustering inside HLA-allele-positive subsets. Repertoires with fewer than 30,000 or more than 120,000 public chains, plus five repertoires with anomalous nucleotide sharing, were excluded from co-occurrence clustering. The table comes from immuneACCESS by way of TCRdb, which keeps in-frame sequences with V and J called. Part of the clones is missing from these tables; in studies checked, under half for an unresolved V gene and the rest for unknown reasons. The V and J calls and clone size come from that table; D and trimming were worked out from the DNA. The sample table shows more than 85,000 clones, and more than 70% are seen once. Under 3% of the sample goes to the ten largest clones.

Paper-wide results and their limitations: In a later analysis, most CMV-associated TCR beta chains were found to appear HLA-restricted, with HLA associations seemingly driven largely by CMV exposure. Cytomegalovirus status was reported to be diagnosed by the classifier with high specificity and sensitivity in both the original and validation cohorts. In vitro tests confirmed that a few of the cytomegalovirus-associated TCR beta chains recognize cytomegalovirus antigens. The sequencing pipeline was judged likely to have produced a cluster of highly shared sequence variants as a technical artifact. Roughly uniform sequencing depth across donors was assumed in presence/absence analyses, although this assumption may not hold. The study gave a list of around 170 TCR beta chains associated with cytomegalovirus. In a later genetic analysis, fewer N-insertions in productive TCRs were reported among donors in an Asian-associated ancestry cluster than the approximately 670-donor mean. Some IMGT-functional V segments, including TRBV6-2 and TRBV6-3, could not be told apart with the 87-base-pair reads, so those segments were excluded. Assigning TCR associations to individual alleles was difficult when HLA alleles, especially DR and DQ, strongly co-occurred. A later analysis found that HLA-associated TCR beta chains were more clonally expanded and had lower generation probabilities than equally common non-associated chains. A later analysis found that TCR association rates varied across HLA loci, with DRB1 alleles showing the most associated TCRs and HLA-C alleles the fewest. Immune exposure information for the cohort was limited to CMV serostatus. The earlier analysis of a few hundred of the donors excluded roughly 16 rarely observed V segments, including chromosome 9 orphons, because counts were too low. Across donors, most TCR sequences were observed very rarely, whereas some public TCRs were present in many individuals. According to the authors, the approach could potentially be generalized to other disease states and immunological phenotypes. Correlated functional status among segregating V segments might be attributable to linkage disequilibrium, but an unknown experimental factor could not be ruled out. An association between a missense DCLRE1C variant and V-gene and J-gene trimming of TCR beta chains was found in a later genetic analysis and replicated in an independent cohort. According to a later analysis, parvovirus B19, influenza, CMV and Epstein-Barr virus appeared linked to several top co-occurrence clusters. Only TCR beta chains were sequenced in this cohort, and the absence of alpha or paired-chain data limited detectable features. In a later analysis, about 16,000 TCR beta sequences were associated with specific HLA alleles at a false discovery rate of 0.05. An earlier analysis of roughly 570 of the donors showed that most TCR beta V segments appeared in productive rearrangements either about 87% or about 30% of the time, which broadly matched IMGT annotations. Because some donors lacked HLA typing at each locus, the association tests relied only on the typed subset. A further reported finding was that TCR beta sequences accurately predicted the HLA-A and HLA-B alleles for most subjects in the first cohort.

V was cut back by 6 bases and J by 0 bases, leaving a gap of 12 bases between them. The CDR3 measures 15 amino acids from cysteine to phenylalanine. Solely the CDR3 DNA is kept, with 45 bases framed from the first base. Per the germline V gene (reference sequence), LNHDA is the CDR1 and SQIVND is the CDR2. The sequenced sample consisted of PBMCs. The receptor comes from a woman aged 55-75 years in good health and CMV-seropositive. The rearrangement joined TRBV19 to TRBJ1-5, with no confidently assigned D gene. The CDR3 protein sequence reads: CASRKERVSNQPQHF. The DNA sequence reads TGTGCCAGTAGAAAAGAGAGAGTTAGCAATCAGCCCCAGCATTTT.